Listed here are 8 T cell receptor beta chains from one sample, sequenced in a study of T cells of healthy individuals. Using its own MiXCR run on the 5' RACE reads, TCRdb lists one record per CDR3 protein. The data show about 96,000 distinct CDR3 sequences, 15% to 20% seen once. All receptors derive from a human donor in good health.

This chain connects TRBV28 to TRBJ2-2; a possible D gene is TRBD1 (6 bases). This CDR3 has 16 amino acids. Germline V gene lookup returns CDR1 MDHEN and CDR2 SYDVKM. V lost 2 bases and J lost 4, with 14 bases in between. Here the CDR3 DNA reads TGTGCCAGCAGTTTAATACAGGGATCGGGCACCGGGGAGCTGTTTTTT. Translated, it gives CASSLIQGSGTGELFF.

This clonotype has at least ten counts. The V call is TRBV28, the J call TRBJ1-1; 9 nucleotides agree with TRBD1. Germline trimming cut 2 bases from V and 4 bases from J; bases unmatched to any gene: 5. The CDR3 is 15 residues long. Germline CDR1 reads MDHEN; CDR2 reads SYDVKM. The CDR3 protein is CASSLGTGGITEAFF. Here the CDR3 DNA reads TGTGCCAGCAGTTTAGGAACAGGGGGCATCACTGAAGCTTTCTTT.

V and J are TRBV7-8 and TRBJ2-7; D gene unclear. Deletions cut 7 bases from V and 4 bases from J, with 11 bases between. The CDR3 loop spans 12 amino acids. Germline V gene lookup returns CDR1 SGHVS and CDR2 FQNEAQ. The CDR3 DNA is TGTGCCAGCACCCCCCAAGGGTACGAGCAGTACTTC. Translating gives CASTPQGYEQYF.

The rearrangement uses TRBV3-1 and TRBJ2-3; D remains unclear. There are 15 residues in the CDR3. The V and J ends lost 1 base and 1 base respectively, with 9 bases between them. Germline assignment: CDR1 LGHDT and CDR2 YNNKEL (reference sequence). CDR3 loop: CASSQVWVGTDTQYF. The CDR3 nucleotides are TGTGCCAGCAGCCAAGTTTGGGTCGGCACAGATACGCAGTATTTT.

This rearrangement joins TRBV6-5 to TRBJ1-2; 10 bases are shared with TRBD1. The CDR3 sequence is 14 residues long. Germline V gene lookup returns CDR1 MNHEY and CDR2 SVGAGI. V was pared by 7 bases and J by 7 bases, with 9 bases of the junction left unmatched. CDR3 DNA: TGTGCCAGCAACCGAGACAGGGGGCTTGGTGGCTACACCTTC. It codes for CASNRDRGLGGYTF.

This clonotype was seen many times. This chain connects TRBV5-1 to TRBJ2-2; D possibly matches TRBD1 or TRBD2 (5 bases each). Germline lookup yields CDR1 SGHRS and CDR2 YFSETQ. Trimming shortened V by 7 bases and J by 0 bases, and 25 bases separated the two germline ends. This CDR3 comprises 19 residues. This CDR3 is CASGPGIWGVGPNTGELFF. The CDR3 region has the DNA TGCGCCAGCGGCCCAGGAATATGGGGAGTGGGACCGAACACCGGGGAGCTGTTTTTT.

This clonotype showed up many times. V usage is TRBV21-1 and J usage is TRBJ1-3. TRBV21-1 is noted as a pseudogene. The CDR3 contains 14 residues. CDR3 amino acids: CASSQDKTGNTIYF. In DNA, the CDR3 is TGTGCCAGCAGCCAAGATAAGACCGGAAACACCATATATTTT.

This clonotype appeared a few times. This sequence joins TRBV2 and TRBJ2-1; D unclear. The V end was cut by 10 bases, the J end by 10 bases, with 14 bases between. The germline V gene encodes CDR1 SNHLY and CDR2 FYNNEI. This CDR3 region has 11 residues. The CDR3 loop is CAIWTKQEQFF. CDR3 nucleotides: TGTGCCATCTGGACCAAGCAGGAGCAGTTCTTC.